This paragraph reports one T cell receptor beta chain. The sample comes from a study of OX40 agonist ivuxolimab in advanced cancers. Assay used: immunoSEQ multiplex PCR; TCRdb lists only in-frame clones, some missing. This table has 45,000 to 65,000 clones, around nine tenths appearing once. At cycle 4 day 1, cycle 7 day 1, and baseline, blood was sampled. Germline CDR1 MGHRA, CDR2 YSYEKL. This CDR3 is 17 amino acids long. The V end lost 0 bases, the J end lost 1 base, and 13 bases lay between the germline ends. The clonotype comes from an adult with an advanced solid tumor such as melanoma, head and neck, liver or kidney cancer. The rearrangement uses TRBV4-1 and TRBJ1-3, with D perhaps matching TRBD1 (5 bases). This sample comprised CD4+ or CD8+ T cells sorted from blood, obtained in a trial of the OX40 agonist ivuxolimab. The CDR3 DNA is TGCGCCAGCAGCCAAGATCCCCGACAGTCGTCTGGAAACACCATATATTTT. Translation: CASSQDPRQSSGNTIYF.